The clone carrying this T cell receptor (beta chain) was counted a few times. Its antigen is as yet unknown. The sequenced template was cDNA made from the entire isolated RNA. TCRdb's table, derived via immunoSEQ multiplex PCR, lists solely in-frame clones and lacks some. The table shows 200,000 to 300,000 clones, with 13% to 15% occurring only once. This sample stems from a study of beta chain features in type 1 diabetes. Findings and limits, study-wide: A greater similarity of naive, central memory and Treg TCRB repertoires was seen among patients than among healthy donors. All four CD4+ subsets of Type 1 diabetes patients contained TCRB CDR3s that were moderately but significantly shorter. A pattern of fewer insertions and more deletions at VDJ junctions was seen in type 1 diabetes patients.

Sampling consisted of one heparinised blood draw per donor, averaging roughly 100 mL. The receptor was isolated from a woman in her forties in good health. The sample taken for sequencing was naive CD4+ T cells from blood.

DNA of the CDR3: TGTGCCAGCAACTTCGGAGGGGCGCATGTGGGCACTGAAGCTTTCTTT. Translation: CASNFGGAHVGTEAFF. The chain has TRBV7-9 and TRBJ1-1; D possibly corresponds to TRBD1 (5 bases). CDR1 is SEHNR and CDR2 is FQNEAQ in the germline V gene (reference sequence). Trimming stripped 7 bases from V and 4 bases from J, with 22 bases between. The CDR3 length is 16 residues.